Below are 4 T cell receptor beta chains sequenced from a single sample in a study of CD8+CD57+ T cells in acquired aplastic anemia. TCR beta VDJ combinations and CDR3 sequences were profiled from genomic DNA. Using its own MiXCR run on the reads, TCRdb lists one record per CDR3 protein. The sample consists of about 130,000 distinct CDR3 sequences, about 46% of them appearing once. Sequencing was carried out using sorted CD4+, CD8+, or CD8+CD57+ T cells (not recorded which) from PBMCs. These receptors came from a human donor in good health, serving as a control.

J is TRBJ1-6 and V is TRBV29-1; 9 nucleotides line up with TRBD1. Per the germline V gene, CDR1 is SQVTM and CDR2 is ANQGSEA. The V segment lost 4 bases and the J segment 10 bases; nucleotides outside the gene matches: 5. The CDR3 consists of 13 residues. The CDR3 region is CSVAQGAGSPLHF. CDR3 coding DNA: TGCAGCGTTGCACAGGGGGCCGGATCACCCCTCCACTTT.

J is TRBJ1-1 and V is TRBV19, with D possibly being TRBD1 (5 bases). The germline V and J ends were trimmed by 5 bases and 4 bases, with 14 bases remaining between them. Germline CDR1 and CDR2: LNHDA and SQIVND (reference sequence). The CDR3 covers 14 residues. This CDR3 is CASSQTGQGTEAFF. The CDR3, as DNA: TGTGCCAGTAGTCAGACGGGTCAGGGCACTGAAGCTTTCTTT.

This clonotype was counted a few times. This chain joins TRBV4-3 and TRBJ1-4, with no clear D. Trimming took 4 bases from V and 1 from J, leaving 10 bases between them. Germline values: CDR1 LGHNA, CDR2 YSLEER. The CDR3 covers 15 residues. The CDR3 is CASSPRTETNEKLFF. The CDR3 bases are TGCGCCAGCAGCCCCAGGACGGAAACTAATGAAAAACTGTTTTTT.

This sequence joins TRBV20-1 and TRBJ2-5, with a weak D call TRBD2 (7 bases). The germline V gene has CDR1 DFQATT and CDR2 SNEGSKA (reference sequence). The CDR3 spans 17 residues. Trimming removed 3 bases at V and 0 bases at J, with 20 bases between. The chain's CDR3 is CSASRGGALEYQETQYF. CDR3 nucleotide sequence: TGCAGTGCTAGTAGGGGGGGGGCCTTAGAGTACCAAGAGACCCAGTACTTC.